This entry lists 18 T cell receptor beta chains sequenced from one sample in a study of T cells in Graves' hyperthyroidism and ophthalmopathy. TCR beta CDR3 regions were amplified from RNA transcripts. Initially, a first-round RT-PCR of the TCR CDR3 employed the HTBI primer set. Via MiXCR, TCRdb re-called the multiplex PCR reads, giving one row per CDR3 protein. This table has around 610,000 distinct CDR3 sequences, approximately 15% appearing once. The sequenced material came from blood. The source is a woman between 35 and 50 years old with Graves' ophthalmopathy.

This chain links TRBV24-1 with TRBJ2-7, with a weak D call TRBD1 (6 bases). V was shortened by 4 bases and J by 4 bases, with 10 bases between the two germline ends. Germline CDR1 KGHDR, CDR2 SFDVKD. CDR3 size: 13 residues. The chain's CDR3 is CATSEETGYEQYF. In DNA, the CDR3 is TGTGCCACCAGTGAGGAAACAGGGTACGAGCAGTACTTC.

This clonotype was seen many times. The genes are TRBV12-3 or TRBV12-4 and TRBJ1-1, with D tentatively TRBD1 (5 bases). This CDR3 spans 13 amino acids. Trimming removed 1 base at V and 6 bases at J, with 9 bases between. CDR3: CASSLGGESEAFF. CDR3 nucleotide sequence: TGTGCCAGCAGTTTAGGGGGGGAGTCTGAAGCTTTCTTT.

This clonotype was counted a few times. This rearrangement joins TRBV7-9 to TRBJ2-5; 9 bases agree with TRBD2. This CDR3 region has 16 residues. From germline, CDR1 is SEHNR and CDR2 FQNEAQ (reference sequence). With 1 base clipped from V and 0 bases from J, the junction kept 3 bases outside the gene matches. This CDR3 is CASSLGASGNQETQYF. Written as DNA, the CDR3 is TGTGCCAGCAGCTTAGGTGCTAGCGGGAACCAAGAGACCCAGTACTTC.

This clonotype has at least ten counts. The chain links TRBV2 to TRBJ1-2; D call uncertain. The V gene lost 3 bases and the J gene lost 2 bases, with 4 bases spanning the gap. Looked up from germline, CDR1 is SNHLY and CDR2 is FYNNEI. This CDR3 is 12 amino acids long. DNA of the CDR3: TGTGCCAGCAGTGACAGAAACTATGGCTACACCTTC. It is translated as CASSDRNYGYTF. The full variable domain, rest sourced from reference TRBV2 and TRBJ1-2, is EPEVTQTPSHQVTQMGQEVILRCVPISNHLYFYWYRQILGQKVEFLVSFYNNEISEKSEIFDDQFSVERPDGSNFTLKIRSTKLEDSAMYFCASSDRNYGYTFGSGTRLTVV.

This clonotype showed up just a few times. CDR3 protein: CATSRKNYRGRMNTEAFF. For the CDR3, the DNA is TGTGCCACCAGCAGAAAGAACTACAGGGGGAGGATGAACACTGAAGCTTTCTTT. The chain links TRBV15 to TRBJ1-1; 8 bases fit TRBD1. The germline V gene encodes CDR1 LNHNV and CDR2 YYDKDF (reference sequence). This CDR3 contains 18 residues. Losses at the gene ends were 2 bases for V and 0 bases for J; bases not matched to a gene: 11.

This clonotype was seen many times. The chain recombines TRBV5-6 with TRBJ2-7; TRBD1 is a possible D gene (5 bases). Trimming removed 2 bases at V and 0 bases at J, with 15 bases between. Per the germline V gene, CDR1 is SGHDT and CDR2 is YYEEEE. This CDR3 comprises 16 residues. The chain's CDR3 is CASSLPGLLGSYEQYF. For the CDR3, the DNA is TGTGCCAGCAGCTTACCAGGGTTATTGGGCTCCTACGAGCAGTACTTC. The full variable domain, with the rest looked up from reference TRBV5-6 and TRBJ2-7, is DAGVTQSPTHLIKTRGQQVTLRCSPKSGHDTVSWYQQALGQGPQFIFQYYEEEERQRGNFPDRFSGHQFPNYSSELNVNALLLGDSALYLCASSLPGLLGSYEQYFGPGTRLTVT.

This clonotype occurred a few times. The J gene is TRBJ2-7, the V gene TRBV7-2; 8 bases map to TRBD2. Looked up from germline, CDR1 is SGHTA and CDR2 is FQGNSA. Trimming cost V 0 bases and J 10 bases; bases outside gene matches: 5. This CDR3 has 13 residues. CDR3 sequence: CASSLAGSGTQYF. In DNA form, the CDR3 reads TGTGCCAGCAGCTTAGCTGGTAGCGGGACTCAGTACTTC.

This clonotype appeared many times. The rearrangement links TRBV30 to TRBJ2-7; 7 bases agree with TRBD2. Losses at the gene ends were 3 bases for V and 6 bases for J; bases not matched to a gene: 8. This CDR3 comprises 13 residues. From germline, CDR1 is GTSNPN and CDR2 SVGIG (reference sequence). CDR3 protein: CAWRDGGRSEQYF. For the CDR3, the DNA is TGTGCCTGGAGGGACGGGGGGAGAAGCGAGCAGTACTTC.

This clonotype was picked up many times. This rearrangement joins TRBV27 to TRBJ1-5, with TRBD1 as a possible D gene (5 bases). Per the germline V gene, CDR1 is MNHEY and CDR2 is SMNVEV (reference sequence). V was clipped by 0 bases and J by 3 bases, with 15 bases between them. The CDR3 sequence is 17 residues long. The CDR3 is CASSLSGYGGINQPQHF. CDR3 nucleotides: TGTGCCAGCAGTTTATCAGGGTACGGGGGAATCAATCAGCCCCAGCATTTT.

This clonotype was observed at least ten times. The rearrangement links TRBV7-3 to TRBJ2-5; tentatively, D is TRBD2 (6 bases). Germline V gives CDR1 SGHTA, CDR2 FQGTGA. This CDR3 contains 15 residues. The germline V and J ends were trimmed by 6 bases and 3 bases, with 17 bases remaining between them. The CDR3 reads CASSSRRDFEETQYF. Written as DNA, the CDR3 is TGTGCCAGCAGTTCACGCCGGGACTTCGAAGAGACCCAGTACTTC.

The rearrangement joins TRBV20-1 to TRBJ2-2; 8 nucleotides align to TRBD2. J lost 4 bases, V lost 3 bases, and 4 bases had no gene match. Germline loops: CDR1 DFQATT, CDR2 SNEGSKA (reference sequence). CDR3 length: 14 residues. CDR3 sequence: CSASREGRTGELFF. CDR3 DNA sequence: TGCAGTGCTAGCCGGGAGGGCCGCACCGGGGAGCTGTTTTTT.

This clonotype has a count of ten or more. The rearrangement joins TRBV28 to TRBJ1-1; D not resolved. The CDR3 runs to 13 residues. Per the germline V gene, CDR1 is MDHEN and CDR2 is SYDVKM. V was pared by 1 base and J by 2 bases, with 5 bases between. CDR3 protein: CASSLFTNTEAFF. Written as DNA, the CDR3 is TGTGCCAGCAGTTTATTCACCAACACTGAAGCTTTCTTT. Combining the CDR3 with reference TRBV28 and TRBJ1-1 gives the whole variable domain DVKVTQSSRYLVKRTGEKVFLECVQDMDHENMFWYRQDPGLGLRLIYFSYDVKMKEKGDIPEGYSVSREKKERFSLILESASTNQTSMYLCASSLFTNTEAFFGQGTRLTVV.

As concerns this clonotype: A read error may be the cause here, since a much bigger clone is one base away. The chain recombines TRBV28 with TRBJ1-1; D is unresolved. CDR1 is MDHEN and CDR2 is SYDVKM in the germline V gene. The CDR3 runs 13 residues. CDR3 protein: CVSAGPMNTEAFF. CDR3 nucleotides: TGTGTCAGCGCAGGACCCATGAACACTGAAGCTTTCTTT.

This clonotype appeared many times. The chain is built from TRBV11-2 and TRBJ2-7, with D hard to call. The CDR3 consists of 14 residues. The germline V and J ends were trimmed by 3 bases and 0 bases, with 9 bases remaining between them. The germline gives CDR1 SGHAT, CDR2 FQNNGV. The CDR3 is CASSFFQSSYEQYF. The CDR3 nucleotides read TGTGCCAGCAGCTTCTTCCAGAGCTCCTACGAGCAGTACTTC.

This clonotype was recorded many times. The CDR3: CASSLGPRDQPQHF. The CDR3 region has the DNA TGTGCCAGCAGTTTAGGACCCCGGGATCAGCCCCAGCATTTT. This chain uses TRBV27 with TRBJ1-5; D gene unclear. Trimming left V 2 bases short and J 5 bases short, with 10 bases between. Germline loops: CDR1 MNHEY, CDR2 SMNVEV (reference sequence). The CDR3 is made up of 14 amino acids.

The chain is built from TRBV7-2 and TRBJ1-1; D call uncertain. The germline V gene has CDR1 SGHTA and CDR2 FQGNSA. This CDR3 contains 14 residues. V was trimmed by 5 bases and J by 5 bases, leaving 15 bases between them. This CDR3 is CASSLAAGETEAFF. The CDR3 bases are TGTGCCAGCAGCCTGGCGGCAGGCGAGACTGAAGCTTTCTTT. The whole variable domain, remainder taken from reference TRBV7-2 and TRBJ1-1, is GAGVSQSPSNKVTEKGKDVELRCDPISGHTALYWYRQSLGQGLEFLIYFQGNSAPDKSGLPSDRFSAERTGGSVSTLTIQRTQQEDSAVYLCASSLAAGETEAFFGQGTRLTVV.

This clonotype was recorded many times. This chain connects TRBV6-2 or TRBV6-3 to TRBJ2-7, with 7 bases matching TRBD1. Germline values: CDR1 MNHEY, CDR2 SVGEGT. The CDR3 is 18 residues long. Losses at the gene ends were 0 bases for V and 3 bases for J; bases not matched to a gene: 14. The CDR3 sequence: CASSYSPGQTEYIYEQYF. The CDR3 bases are TGTGCCAGCAGTTACTCGCCGGGACAGACGGAATATATCTACGAGCAGTACTTC.

This clonotype was found many times. The CDR3 loop is CASSLSLGSTDTQYF. Written as DNA, the CDR3 is TGTGCCAGCAGTTTATCCCTAGGAAGCACAGATACGCAGTATTTT. The chain joins TRBV28 to TRBJ2-3; D unresolved. V lost 1 base and J lost 0, with 8 bases in between. The CDR3 is 15 residues long. Germline V gene sequence: CDR1 MDHEN, CDR2 SYDVKM.